This TCR beta chain appears in the sequencing data of a study of blood T cells in healthy people across ages. Germline assignment: CDR1 DFQATT and CDR2 SNEGSKA (reference sequence). V was shortened by 3 bases and J by 7 bases, with 16 bases between the two germline ends. CDR3 size: 15 residues. Notes on the study in general: Getting older went along with TCR beta diversity per million T cells dropping roughly linearly.

A few counts support this clonotype. As yet, its antigen is unknown. PCR was performed a second time for 7 to 11 cycles using a sample-barcoded 5' primer and a J-beta primer mix. Each CDR3 protein gets one entry after TCRdb re-called the 5' RACE reads with MiXCR. The repertoire consists of 600,000 to 800,000 distinct CDR3 sequences, with 21% occurring once and the leading ten covering roughly 3.7%. At least 6.5 million PBMCs were isolated per sample. This chain links TRBV20-1 with TRBJ1-6; D may be TRBD1 (6 bases). This sequence originates from an older man in good health. The sequenced sample consisted of blood. The CDR3 DNA sequence: TGCAGTGCTAGTGACGGGGGCGTAAGGAATTCACCCCTCCACTTT. The encoded protein is CSASDGGVRNSPLHF.